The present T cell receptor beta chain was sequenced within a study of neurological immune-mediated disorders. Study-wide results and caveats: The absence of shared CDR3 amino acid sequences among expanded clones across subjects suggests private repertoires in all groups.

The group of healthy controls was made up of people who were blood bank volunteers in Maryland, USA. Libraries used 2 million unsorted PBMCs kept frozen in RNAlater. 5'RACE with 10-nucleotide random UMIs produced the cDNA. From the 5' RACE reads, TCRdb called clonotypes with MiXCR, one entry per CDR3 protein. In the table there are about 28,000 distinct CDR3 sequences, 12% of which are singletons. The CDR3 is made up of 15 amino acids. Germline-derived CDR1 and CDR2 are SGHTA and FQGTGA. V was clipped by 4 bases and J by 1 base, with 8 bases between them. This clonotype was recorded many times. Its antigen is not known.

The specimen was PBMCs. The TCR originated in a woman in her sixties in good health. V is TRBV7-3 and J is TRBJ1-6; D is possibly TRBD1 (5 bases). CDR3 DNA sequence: TGTGCCAGCAGCTACCAGGGTTCCTATAATTCACCCCTCCACTTT. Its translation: CASSYQGSYNSPLHF.